These 30 T cell receptor beta chains were all obtained from the same sample, sequenced in a study of blood T cell repertoires in COVID-19 (dated by TCRdb to the early 2020s). The library was generated by the immunoSEQ multiplex PCR assay. TCRdb's version of the immuneACCESS table is confined to in-frame rearrangements and falls short of the full clone set. An unresolved V gene accounts for under half of the shortfall where checked; the remainder is of unknown origin. The table for this sample lists about 110,000 clones; around 74% of them were counted only once. Approximately 19% of the sample lies in the top ten. Material for sequencing was peripheral blood. The receptor set was obtained from a woman in her sixties or seventies with acute or convalescent COVID-19.

The rearrangement joins TRBV3-1 (or the pseudogene TRBV3-2) to TRBJ1-3; D is undetermined. The CDR3 consists of 14 residues. Germline lookup yields CDR1 LGHDT and CDR2 YNNKEL (reference sequence). Deletions cut 4 bases from V and 0 bases from J, with 7 bases between. CDR3 in amino acids: CASSRPGSGNTIYF. The CDR3 bases are TGTGCCAGCAGCCGCCCAGGCTCTGGAAACACCATATATTTT.

V usage is TRBV28 and J usage is TRBJ1-5; 8 bases match TRBD1. CDR3 length: 14 residues. Looked up from germline, CDR1 is MDHEN and CDR2 is SYDVKM. Trimming cost V 6 bases and J 6 bases; bases outside gene matches: 7. CDR3 in DNA: TGTGCCAGCAGAGCCGGGACAGGACTTCAGCCCCAGCATTTT. Translated: CASRAGTGLQPQHF.

This rearrangement joins TRBV2 to TRBJ2-7; 7 nucleotides agree with TRBD1. Germline V gene data show CDR1 as SNHLY and CDR2 as FYNNEI. The CDR3 has 13 amino acids. The J segment lost 0 bases and the V segment lost 9 bases, leaving 5 bases of the junction unmatched. CDR3 in amino acids: CARRGLTSYEQYF. The CDR3 region has the DNA TGTGCCAGAAGGGGGCTAACCTCCTACGAGCAGTACTTC.

This rearrangement joins TRBV14 to TRBJ2-7; 9 nucleotides line up with TRBD1. Trimming took 1 base from V and 2 from J; bases not matched to a gene: 3. Per germline, CDR1 SGHDN and CDR2 FVKESK. The CDR3 totals 15 residues. CDR3 DNA sequence: TGTGCCAGCAGCCAAGCCGGGACAGGGCCCTACGAGCAGTACTTC. Translated: CASSQAGTGPYEQYF.

This clone appeared a few times. The chain links TRBV2 to TRBJ1-4; 9 bases line up with TRBD1. V trimming: 4 bases; J trimming: 5 bases; junction bases outside the gene matches: 5. Germline-derived CDR1 and CDR2 are SNHLY and FYNNEI. The CDR3 contains 15 residues. The CDR3 nucleotides read TGTGCCAGCAGTGTCCCGGGACAGGGCAATGAAAAACTGTTTTTT. This codes for CASSVPGQGNEKLFF.

This clone has a single count. The chain has TRBV30 and TRBJ1-2; a weak D match, TRBD1 (6 bases). From germline, CDR1 is GTSNPN and CDR2 SVGIG (reference sequence). V dropped 1 base and J dropped 4 bases, with 19 bases sitting between them. This CDR3 has 16 residues. The CDR3 loop is CAWSATPRGAIYGYTF. The CDR3 region has the DNA TGTGCCTGGAGTGCCACCCCCCGGGGGGCAATCTATGGCTACACCTTC.

The chain uses TRBV3-1 (or the pseudogene TRBV3-2) and TRBJ1-2, with D hard to call. The V gene lost 4 bases and the J gene lost 7 bases, with 22 bases spanning the gap. Germline V gives CDR1 LGHDT, CDR2 YNNKEL (reference sequence). The CDR3 covers 16 residues. The CDR3 spells CASSREVVGSRAGYTF. The CDR3 DNA reads as TGTGCCAGCAGCCGAGAGGTGGTGGGGTCGAGGGCTGGCTACACCTTC.

The gene calls are TRBV5-5 and TRBJ1-4; D is possibly TRBD1 (5 bases). The germline V and J ends were trimmed by 1 base and 0 bases, with 13 bases remaining between them. CDR3 length: 17 residues. Germline-derived CDR1 and CDR2 are SGHKS and YYEKEE (reference sequence). CDR3 nucleotides: TGTGCCAGCAGCTTGTGGGCAGGGCCCGCAACTAATGAAAAACTGTTTTTT. Its protein is CASSLWAGPATNEKLFF.

The V and J genes are TRBV5-1 and TRBJ1-1; perhaps TRBD1 as D (5 bases). The CDR3 spans 14 residues. Per germline, CDR1 SGHRS and CDR2 YFSETQ. V was cut by 1 base and J by 5 bases, with 12 bases left in between. The CDR3 region is CASSLTDQGTEAFF. Written as DNA, the CDR3 is TGCGCCAGCAGCTTGACCGACCAGGGAACTGAAGCTTTCTTT.

This rearrangement joins TRBV30 to TRBJ1-6; D gene unclear. Trimming removed 5 bases at V and 8 bases at J, with 16 bases between. Germline V gives CDR1 GTSNPN, CDR2 SVGIG (reference sequence). This CDR3 has 14 residues. In DNA form, the CDR3 reads TGTGCCTGGCGGTACGGGATTTTCGATTCACCCCTCCACTTT. It translates to CAWRYGIFDSPLHF.

This clone was observed a few times. The chain employs TRBV5-5 and TRBJ2-5; tentatively, D is TRBD2 (5 bases). The CDR3 length is 15 residues. The V end lost 4 bases, the J end lost 1 base, and 14 bases lay between the germline ends. The V gene's germline CDR1 is SGHKS and CDR2 YYEKEE (reference sequence). For the CDR3, the DNA is TGTGCCAGCAGCCGCACCTGGACTGCCCAAGAGACCCAGTACTTC. This gives the protein CASSRTWTAQETQYF.

The chain uses TRBV19 and TRBJ2-1; 12 positions agree with TRBD2. V trimming: 6 bases; J trimming: 7 bases; junction bases outside the gene matches: 7. The CDR3 is 15 amino acids. The germline V gene encodes CDR1 LNHDA and CDR2 SQIVND (reference sequence). The chain's CDR3 is CASRPLAGGINEQFF. CDR3 bases: TGTGCCAGTAGGCCCCTAGCGGGGGGGATAAATGAGCAGTTCTTC.

Only one count was recorded for this clone. The chain combines TRBV6-1 with TRBJ1-1; 9 bases line up with TRBD1. V lost 4 bases and J lost 0; bases outside the gene matches: 12. The CDR3 runs 18 residues. Germline CDR1 MNHNS, CDR2 SASEGT. The CDR3 is CASSAAGTGYFLNTEAFF. In nucleotides, the CDR3 is TGTGCCAGCAGTGCTGCCGGGACAGGGTATTTTCTGAACACTGAAGCTTTCTTT.

V is TRBV21-1 and J is TRBJ1-6. TRBV21-1 is a listed pseudogene. The CDR3 has 15 residues. Here the CDR3 DNA reads TGTGCCACCGACGAGGGGGGGGCACTGTCTTCACCCCTCCACTTT. It specifies CATDEGGALSSPLHF.

The V call is TRBV5-4, the J call TRBJ2-3, with TRBD2 identical over 12 bases. Losses at the gene ends were 4 bases for V and 0 bases for J; bases not matched to a gene: 6. Germline V gene lookup returns CDR1 SGHNT and CDR2 YYREEE (reference sequence). The CDR3 extends over 17 amino acids. CDR3 sequence: CASSITSGGTSTDTQYF. The CDR3 DNA sequence: TGTGCCAGCAGCATCACTAGCGGGGGGACTAGCACAGATACGCAGTATTTT.

The chain employs TRBV7-2 and TRBJ1-2, with D perhaps TRBD1 (5 bases). There are 14 residues in the CDR3. The germline V gene encodes CDR1 SGHTA and CDR2 FQGNSA. V was trimmed by 2 bases and J by 4 bases, leaving 11 bases between them. In nucleotides, the CDR3 is TGTGCCAGCAGCTTAAACCCCGACAGCTATGGCTACACCTTC. Protein product: CASSLNPDSYGYTF. The variable domain in full, with the rest retrieved from reference TRBV7-2 and TRBJ1-2, is GAGVSQSPSNKVTEKGKDVELRCDPISGHTALYWYRQSLGQGLEFLIYFQGNSAPDKSGLPSDRFSAERTGGSVSTLTIQRTQQEDSAVYLCASSLNPDSYGYTFGSGTRLTVV.

This clone appeared once. The genes are TRBV27 and TRBJ2-5, with D possibly being TRBD2 (7 bases). The length of the CDR3 is 15 residues. The germline CDR1 and CDR2 sequences are MNHEY and SMNVEV (reference sequence). V lost 5 bases and J lost 5, with 18 bases in between. The CDR3 protein is CASSPGSRGGETQYF. The CDR3, as DNA: TGTGCCAGCAGTCCGGGTAGCAGGGGAGGGGAGACCCAGTACTTC.

This clone was observed a handful of times. The V call is TRBV5-4, the J call TRBJ2-5; D is unclear. The CDR3 is made up of 12 amino acids. The germline CDR1 and CDR2 sequences are SGHNT and YYREEE (reference sequence). The germline V and J ends were trimmed by 2 bases and 4 bases, with 6 bases remaining between them. The CDR3 DNA follows: TGTGCCAGCAGCTTTGCGTTAGAGACCCAGTACTTC. It codes for CASSFALETQYF.

The J gene is TRBJ1-1, the V gene TRBV6-2 or TRBV6-3, with D possibly being TRBD1 (6 bases). The germline V gene has CDR1 MNHEY and CDR2 SVGEGT. The CDR3 sequence is 16 residues long. With 6 bases removed from V and 0 bases from J, the gap between germline ends came to 17 bases. Here the CDR3 reads CASSLSRTDMNTEAFF. The CDR3 DNA reads as TGTGCCAGCAGCCTATCCCGGACAGACATGAACACTGAAGCTTTCTTT.

The chain couples TRBV30 to TRBJ1-1; D perhaps matches TRBD1 (5 bases). The V gene lost 8 bases and the J gene lost 11 bases, with 15 bases spanning the gap. CDR3 length equals 10 residues. Germline V lookup: CDR1 GTSNPN, CDR2 SVGIG (reference sequence). The CDR3 nucleotides read TGTGCCGCTCAGGGAAGGAAGGCTTTCTTT. Translation gives CAAQGRKAFF.

J is TRBJ2-5 and V is TRBV21-1; the D call TRBD1 from the table was never checked on the DNA. TRBV21-1 is a pseudogene segment. The CDR3 extends over 14 amino acids. Here the CDR3 reads CASIRQGLGETQYF. DNA of the CDR3: TGTGCCAGCATCCGACAGGGGTTGGGGGAGACCCAGTACTTC.

The table lists this clone with a few counts. The V and J genes are TRBV6-1 and TRBJ2-1, with D hard to call. Germline V gene lookup returns CDR1 MNHNS and CDR2 SASEGT. V lost 0 bases to trimming and J lost 7 bases, with 4 bases between them. The CDR3 loop spans 12 amino acids. The CDR3 DNA sequence: TGTGCCAGCAGTGAAGCGAGGAATGAGCAGTTCTTC. Residues: CASSEARNEQFF.

The V and J genes are TRBV5-5 and TRBJ1-1; a weak D match, TRBD1 (5 bases). The CDR3 is 14 residues long. The germline V gene has CDR1 SGHKS and CDR2 YYEKEE (reference sequence). Trimming stripped 0 bases from V and 3 bases from J, with 9 bases between. CDR3 region: CASSLDGGDTEAFF. CDR3 sequence (DNA): TGTGCCAGCAGCTTGGACGGGGGAGACACTGAAGCTTTCTTT.

The chain combines TRBV18 with TRBJ1-5; 12 bases agree with TRBD1. The CDR3 spans 15 residues. Germline trimming cut 4 bases from V and 5 bases from J; bases unmatched to any gene: 3. Germline CDR1 and CDR2: KGHSH and LQKENI. The CDR3 is CASSLGTGGDQPQHF. The CDR3 DNA is TGTGCCAGCTCACTAGGGACAGGGGGCGATCAGCCCCAGCATTTT.

V usage is TRBV2 and J usage is TRBJ2-6; D is undetermined. Germline V CDR1 and CDR2: SNHLY, FYNNEI. The CDR3 is 13 residues long. V was pared by 7 bases and J by 0 bases, with 4 bases between. The DNA for the CDR3 is TGTGCCAGCACCAGCTCTGGGGCCAACGTCCTGACTTTC. Encoded protein: CASTSSGANVLTF.

This clone showed up just a few times. V gene TRBV9 combines with J gene TRBJ1-2, with 8 bases lining up with TRBD1. Per germline, CDR1 SGDLS and CDR2 YYNGEE. Trimming at V came to 0 bases and at J to 6 bases, leaving 10 bases not matched to a gene. The CDR3 extends over 16 amino acids. CDR3 region: CASSVGGQGHLDGYTF. Written as DNA, the CDR3 is TGTGCCAGCAGCGTAGGTGGACAGGGACATCTCGATGGCTACACCTTC.

This chain links TRBV25-1 with TRBJ2-4; 10 bases are shared with TRBD1. There are 15 residues in the CDR3. Germline V CDR1 and CDR2: MGHDK, SYGVNS. The ends lost 1 base at V and 4 bases at J; junction bases unmatched: 1. This CDR3 is CASSEWGQGKNIQYF. The DNA for the CDR3 is TGTGCCAGCAGTGAATGGGGACAGGGGAAAAACATTCAGTACTTC.

The rearrangement joins TRBV18 to TRBJ2-3; 12 bases fit TRBD1. The CDR3 length is 17 residues. V was pared by 3 bases and J by 3 bases, with 7 bases of the junction left unmatched. Germline V gives CDR1 KGHSH, CDR2 LQKENI. The CDR3 bases are TGTGCCAGCTCACCGCGGGACAGGGGGCGCAAAACAGATACGCAGTATTTT. Translated: CASSPRDRGRKTDTQYF.

The rearrangement links TRBV19 to TRBJ1-1, with D perhaps matching TRBD1 (6 bases). The CDR3 sequence is 13 residues long. The V end lost 6 bases, the J end lost 1 base, and 9 bases lay between the germline ends. Germline V CDR1 and CDR2: LNHDA, SQIVND (reference sequence). The CDR3, as DNA: TGTGCCAGTAGGAAACAGGGGAACACTGAAGCTTTCTTT. Amino acid sequence: CASRKQGNTEAFF.

The CDR3 coding sequence is TGTGCCAGCAGCTTGACAGGGGGTCCCACTGAAGCTTTCTTT. Protein product: CASSLTGGPTEAFF. The V and J genes are TRBV7-2 and TRBJ1-1, with 9 bases lining up with TRBD1. This CDR3 region has 14 residues. The ends lost 3 bases at V and 4 bases at J; junction bases unmatched: 3. CDR1 SGHTA and CDR2 FQGNSA come from the germline V gene.